These T cell receptor beta chains were read from a single sample in a study of cytomegalovirus exposure and HLA in healthy donors. The repertoire was sequenced with immunoSEQ multiplex PCR; TCRdb's copy has only in-frame clones and lacks some. The sample carries 150,000 to 200,000 clones, 77% recorded once. Specimen: PBMCs. Receptors were obtained from a woman between 40 and 55 years old in good health and CMV-seropositive. Both conserved end residues are part of each CDR3. A D gene is named only where the DNA matches it firmly. Some rows mark clone size as missing; the rest say once, few, many or name a class of expanded clone.

J gene	D gene	V gene	clone size	CDR3 protein	CDR3 DNA
TRBJ1-4	NA	TRBV2	few	CASSGEKLFF	TGTGCCAGCAGCGGTGAGAAACTGTTTTTT
TRBJ1-1	NA	TRBV7-2	NA	CASSLAVGGEAFF	TGTGCCAGCAGCTTGGCAGTGGGAGGTGAAGCTTTCTTT
TRBJ2-5	NA	TRBV19	NA	CASSPGLYSQETQYF	TGTGCCAGTAGTCCGGGACTTTATTCCCAAGAGACCCAGTACTTC
TRBJ1-2	TRBD1	TRBV5-8	NA	CASSLGQGIFGYTF	TGTGCCAGCAGCTTGGGACAGGGGATTTTTGGCTACACCTTC
TRBJ2-1	TRBD1	TRBV19	once	CASSKPGQGTNEQFF	TGTGCCAGTAGCAAACCGGGACAGGGGACCAATGAGCAGTTCTTC
TRBJ2-2	NA	TRBV19	NA	CASRRVDRNTGELFF	TGTGCCAGTAGGAGAGTGGACAGGAACACCGGGGAGCTGTTTTTT
TRBJ2-2	NA	TRBV4-2	NA	CASSPGLTANTGELFF	TGTGCCAGCAGCCCGGGACTTACAGCGAACACCGGGGAGCTGTTTTTT
TRBJ1-1	NA	TRBV7-8	few	CASSLSSTEAFF	TGTGCCAGCAGCTTATCTAGCACTGAAGCTTTCTTT
TRBJ2-5	TRBD1	TRBV18	few	CASSPTGGMETQYF	TGTGCCAGCTCGCCGACAGGGGGGATGGAGACCCAGTACTTC
TRBJ1-2	NA	TRBV29-1	NA	CSGLTGASYGYTF	TGCAGCGGACTGACCGGTGCGAGCTATGGCTACACCTTC
TRBJ2-3	TRBD1	TRBV28	NA	CASSPPGTGTSTDTQYF	TGTGCCAGCAGTCCTCCAGGGACAGGGACCAGCACAGATACGCAGTATTTT
TRBJ2-3	NA	TRBV7-8	NA	CASSSRASTSTDTQYF	TGTGCCAGCAGCTCGCGTGCCTCCACTAGCACAGATACGCAGTATTTT
TRBJ2-3	NA	TRBV7-2	NA	CASSSGLSTDTQYF	TGTGCCAGCAGCTCGGGACTTAGCACAGATACGCAGTATTTT
TRBJ1-3	TRBD1	TRBV30	NA	CAWSPGTGLNTIYF	TGTGCCTGGAGTCCCGGGACAGGGTTAAACACCATATATTTT
TRBJ2-3	TRBD1	TRBV29-1	NA	CSVEGRGQGKYF	TGCAGCGTTGAAGGTCGGGGACAGGGCAAATATTTT
TRBJ1-1	NA	TRBV6-5	NA	CASKPGQNTEAFF	TGTGCCAGCAAACCTGGGCAGAACACTGAAGCTTTCTTT
TRBJ2-1	TRBD1	TRBV19	NA	CASGQGGFSDEQFF	TGTGCCAGTGGACAGGGGGGATTCTCTGATGAGCAGTTCTTC
TRBJ2-5	TRBD2	TRBV19	few	CASSRLAEQETQYF	TGTGCCAGTAGCCGACTAGCGGAACAAGAGACCCAGTACTTC
TRBJ1-5	TRBD1	TRBV19	NA	CASSPQGAPGHF	TGTGCCAGTAGCCCCCAGGGGGCACCCGGGCATTTT
TRBJ1-4	NA	TRBV2	NA	CASTPREKLFF	TGTGCCAGCACCCCCAGGGAAAAACTGTTTTTT
TRBJ1-1	NA	TRBV7-2	NA	CASSLQGQETEAFF	TGTGCCAGCAGCCTACAGGGTCAGGAGACTGAAGCTTTCTTT
TRBJ2-7	NA	TRBV7-2	NA	CASSLMASYEQYF	TGTGCCAGCAGCTTAATGGCTTCCTACGAGCAGTACTTC
TRBJ1-5	NA	TRBV10-2	NA	CASTDRPGDQPQHF	TGCGCCAGCACCGACAGGCCTGGGGATCAGCCCCAGCATTTT
TRBJ2-7	NA	TRBV28	NA	CASSSRTNSYEQYF	TGTGCCAGCAGTTCCAGGACAAACTCCTACGAGCAGTACTTC
TRBJ2-1	TRBD1	TRBV9	NA	CASSVGAGGNNEQFF	TGTGCCAGCAGCGTAGGGGCAGGGGGAAATAATGAGCAGTTCTTC
TRBJ2-3	TRBD2	TRBV19	NA	CASSIALAHTDTQYF	TGTGCCAGTAGTATCGCACTAGCGCACACAGATACGCAGTATTTT
TRBJ1-2	NA	TRBV20-1	NA	CSASRDYGYTF	TGCAGTGCTAGTCGAGACTATGGCTACACCTTC
TRBJ2-7	NA	TRBV4-3	NA	CASSYWVGVGEQYF	TGCGCCAGCAGCTACTGGGTGGGAGTGGGTGAGCAGTACTTC
TRBJ2-1	NA	TRBV7-9	NA	CASSPGQSSNNEQFF	TGTGCCAGCAGTCCAGGACAGTCATCCAACAATGAGCAGTTCTTC
TRBJ2-7	TRBD2	TRBV4-3	few	CASSQGLAGGPTNEQYF	TGCGCCAGCAGCCAAGGACTAGCGGGAGGGCCCACCAACGAGCAGTACTTC
TRBJ2-5	TRBD2	TRBV9	NA	CASSVGTSGAQETQYF	TGTGCCAGCAGCGTAGGAACTAGCGGGGCCCAAGAGACCCAGTACTTC
TRBJ2-2	NA	TRBV27	NA	CASSLRSFPGELFF	TGTGCCAGCAGTTTGAGGAGCTTCCCCGGGGAGCTGTTTTTT
TRBJ1-5	NA	TRBV10-2	NA	CASSERGGDQPQHF	TGCGCCAGCAGTGAGCGGGGCGGGGATCAGCCCCAGCATTTT
TRBJ1-3	NA	TRBV6-5	once	CASSATGVSGNTIYF	TGTGCCAGCAGTGCTACGGGGGTCTCTGGAAACACCATATATTTT
TRBJ1-3	NA	TRBV18	NA	CASSPGQGGNTIYF	TGTGCCAGCTCACCAGGGCAGGGAGGAAACACCATATATTTT
TRBJ1-1	NA	TRBV19	NA	CASMGQGPFTEAFF	TGTGCCAGTATGGGGCAGGGGCCGTTCACTGAAGCTTTCTTT
TRBJ2-2	NA	TRBV18	NA	CASSPNRYGELFF	TGTGCCAGCTCACCGAACAGATACGGGGAGCTGTTTTTT
TRBJ1-2	NA	TRBV30	NA	CAWSVKVRQGTGYTF	TGTGCCTGGAGTGTAAAGGTGAGGCAGGGGACAGGCTACACCTTC
TRBJ2-5	TRBD2	TRBV7-2	NA	CASSDRTSGQETQYF	TGTGCCAGCAGCGATAGGACTAGCGGGCAAGAGACCCAGTACTTC
TRBJ1-1	NA	TRBV5-3	NA	CARSLSTARVLF	TGTGCCAGAAGCCTTTCGACGGCCCGGGTGCTCTTT
TRBJ2-7	TRBD2	TRBV5-4	NA	CASSFSRGGWGEQYF	TGTGCCAGCAGCTTCTCCCGGGGGGGATGGGGCGAGCAGTACTTC
TRBJ1-4	TRBD1	TRBV10-3	NA	CAISAGGTGDTNEKLFF	TGTGCCATCAGTGCCGGGGGAACAGGGGATACTAATGAAAAACTGTTTTTT